The 10 T cell receptor beta chains in this list originate from one sample, sequenced in a study of naive and memory T cell subsets. The SP2 primer and nested alpha and beta constant region primers amplified ligated cDNA in four rounds. TCRdb fed the 5' RACE reads into MiXCR, producing one record per CDR3 protein. The table shows 45,000 to 55,000 distinct CDR3 sequences, with approximately 4.5% occurring only once. A UMI-containing oligonucleotide was joined by 3' ligation to the TCR cDNA template. The receptors shown here come from a female donor in good health.

This clonotype was detected ten times or more. The chain recombines TRBV10-3 with TRBJ1-5; D uncertain. The ends were cut back, 0 bases at V and 2 bases at J, with 11 bases in the middle. Germline CDR1 reads ENHRY; CDR2 reads SYGVKD. This CDR3 contains 16 residues. The CDR3 sequence: CAISESDWEGNQPQHF. The CDR3 DNA reads as TGTGCCATCAGTGAGTCCGACTGGGAGGGCAATCAGCCCCAGCATTTT.

This clonotype was seen ten or more times. This sequence joins TRBV11-3 and TRBJ2-7; 8 bases agree with TRBD2. J lost 5 bases, V lost 5 bases, and 8 bases had no gene match. Germline V lookup: CDR1 SGHNT, CDR2 YENEEA. The CDR3 has 14 residues. The CDR3 coding sequence is TGTGCCAGCAGCCAGAGCGGGAGTGTCCACGAGCAGTACTTC. Its protein is CASSQSGSVHEQYF.

This clonotype occurred a few times. This chain connects TRBV9 to TRBJ2-7; 7 positions match TRBD2. This CDR3 contains 15 residues. With 4 bases clipped from V and 0 bases from J, the junction kept 7 bases outside the gene matches. Germline loops: CDR1 SGDLS, CDR2 YYNGEE. The CDR3 is CASSKSGDFSYEQYF. The CDR3 region has the DNA TGTGCCAGCAGCAAAAGCGGGGACTTCTCCTACGAGCAGTACTTC.

This clonotype was seen at least ten times. V gene TRBV28 combines with J gene TRBJ1-5, with 7 bases matching TRBD1. Trimming cost V 3 bases and J 5 bases; bases outside gene matches: 1. The CDR3 has 13 amino acids. The V gene's germline CDR1 is MDHEN and CDR2 SYDVKM. CDR3 DNA sequence: TGTGCCAGCAGTTTTACAGGGGATCAGCCCCAGCATTTT. Protein product: CASSFTGDQPQHF.

The CDR3 region has the DNA TGCGCCAGCAGCTTGGGACAGGGGCAAGCAGATACGCAGTATTTT. This gives the protein CASSLGQGQADTQYF. The V gene is TRBV5-1, the J gene TRBJ2-3; 8 bases are a match to TRBD1. CDR3 length: 15 residues. The V segment lost 0 bases and the J segment 4 bases; nucleotides outside the gene matches: 4. Germline CDR1 is SGHRS and CDR2 is YFSETQ.

This clonotype was seen many times. V usage is TRBV19 and J usage is TRBJ2-5, with D perhaps matching TRBD2 (7 bases). Per the germline V gene, CDR1 is LNHDA and CDR2 is SQIVND (reference sequence). The ends were cut back, 7 bases at V and 2 bases at J, with 17 bases in the middle. This CDR3 comprises 15 residues. CDR3 in DNA: TGTGCCAGTACCCCGAGGGGGGGCGGACAAGAGACCCAGTACTTC. This codes for CASTPRGGGQETQYF.

This clonotype was observed at least ten times. The V and J genes are TRBV28 and TRBJ2-5; D uncertain. Germline loops: CDR1 MDHEN, CDR2 SYDVKM. The CDR3 has 13 residues. V lost 3 bases and J lost 7, with 12 bases in between. In DNA, the CDR3 is TGTGCCAGCAGTTTGTCATCCTCGGGGACCCAGTACTTC. Encoded protein: CASSLSSSGTQYF.

This clonotype was recorded at least ten times. The CDR3 reads CASSYSRGYGYTF. CDR3 coding DNA: TGTGCCAGCAGTTATTCCAGGGGATATGGCTACACCTTC. V is TRBV6-2 or TRBV6-3 and J is TRBJ1-2, with D tentatively TRBD1 (6 bases). In germline, CDR1 is MNHEY, CDR2 SVGEGT. V gave up 3 bases and J gave up 5 bases, with 10 bases separating them. The CDR3 extends over 13 amino acids.

The V and J genes are TRBV28 and TRBJ2-1; 8 nucleotides line up with TRBD2. The CDR3 has 15 residues. Germline assignment: CDR1 MDHEN and CDR2 SYDVKM. J was trimmed by 3 bases and V by 7 bases; bases with no gene match: 8. CDR3 protein: CASIPAGGNYNEQFF. CDR3 nucleotide sequence: TGTGCCAGCATACCTGCGGGAGGTAACTACAATGAGCAGTTCTTC.

There are many counts of this clonotype. The chain uses TRBV14 and TRBJ2-7, with 8 bases that match TRBD2. The CDR3 is made up of 14 amino acids. After removal of 5 bases from V and 6 bases from J, the junction contained 9 bases not matched to a gene. Germline V gene lookup returns CDR1 SGHDN and CDR2 FVKESK. The CDR3 here is CASSTSGAFAEQYF. Here the CDR3 DNA reads TGTGCCAGCAGCACTAGCGGAGCCTTCGCCGAGCAGTACTTC.